This TCR beta chain was obtained from a study of cytomegalovirus exposure and HLA in healthy donors. Across the study: In a previous analysis, around 110 million unique TCR beta sequences were found from approximately 180 million T cells.

In the PCR, 60 Vbeta and 13 Jbeta primers were used. Assay used: immunoSEQ multiplex PCR; TCRdb lists only in-frame clones, some missing. Altogether about 180,000 clones are present, 80% to 85% being singletons, with the ten largest covering around 2.2%. The CDR3 is 13 residues long. Per the germline V gene, CDR1 is SGHRS and CDR2 is YFSETQ. V was cut by 8 bases and J by 8 bases, with 17 bases left in between. V gene TRBV5-1 combines with J gene TRBJ1-5; no clear D. The source of this sequence is a woman aged 30 to 39 in good health and CMV-seronegative. The specimen was PBMCs. CDR3 in amino acids: CASRGQARKPQHF. Here the CDR3 DNA reads TGCGCCAGTCGCGGGCAGGCCCGGAAGCCCCAGCATTTT.